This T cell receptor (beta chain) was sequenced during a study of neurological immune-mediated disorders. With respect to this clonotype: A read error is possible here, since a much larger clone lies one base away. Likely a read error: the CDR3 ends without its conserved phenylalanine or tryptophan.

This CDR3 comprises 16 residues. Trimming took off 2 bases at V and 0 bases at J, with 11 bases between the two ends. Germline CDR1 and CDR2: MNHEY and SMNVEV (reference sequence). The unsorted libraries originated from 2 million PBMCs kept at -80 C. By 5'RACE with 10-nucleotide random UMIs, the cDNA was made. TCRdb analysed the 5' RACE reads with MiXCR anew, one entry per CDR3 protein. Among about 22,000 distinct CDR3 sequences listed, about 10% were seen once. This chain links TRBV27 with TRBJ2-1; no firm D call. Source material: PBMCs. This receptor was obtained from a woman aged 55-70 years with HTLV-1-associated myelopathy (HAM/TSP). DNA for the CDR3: TGTGCCAGCAGTTTAATGGCGGTAAGCTCCTACAATGAGCAGTTCTTA. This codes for CASSLMAVSSYNEQFL.